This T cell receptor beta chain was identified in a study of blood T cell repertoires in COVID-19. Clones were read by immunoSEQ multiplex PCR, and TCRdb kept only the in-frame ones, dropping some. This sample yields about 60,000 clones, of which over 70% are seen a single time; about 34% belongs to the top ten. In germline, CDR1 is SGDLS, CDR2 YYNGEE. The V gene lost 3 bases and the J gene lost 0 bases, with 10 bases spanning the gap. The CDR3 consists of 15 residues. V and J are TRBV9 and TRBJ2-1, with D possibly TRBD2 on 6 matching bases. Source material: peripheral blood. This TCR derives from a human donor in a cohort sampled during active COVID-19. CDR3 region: CASSGTGLSYNEQFF. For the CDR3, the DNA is TGTGCCAGCAGCGGAACGGGACTCTCCTACAATGAGCAGTTCTTC.